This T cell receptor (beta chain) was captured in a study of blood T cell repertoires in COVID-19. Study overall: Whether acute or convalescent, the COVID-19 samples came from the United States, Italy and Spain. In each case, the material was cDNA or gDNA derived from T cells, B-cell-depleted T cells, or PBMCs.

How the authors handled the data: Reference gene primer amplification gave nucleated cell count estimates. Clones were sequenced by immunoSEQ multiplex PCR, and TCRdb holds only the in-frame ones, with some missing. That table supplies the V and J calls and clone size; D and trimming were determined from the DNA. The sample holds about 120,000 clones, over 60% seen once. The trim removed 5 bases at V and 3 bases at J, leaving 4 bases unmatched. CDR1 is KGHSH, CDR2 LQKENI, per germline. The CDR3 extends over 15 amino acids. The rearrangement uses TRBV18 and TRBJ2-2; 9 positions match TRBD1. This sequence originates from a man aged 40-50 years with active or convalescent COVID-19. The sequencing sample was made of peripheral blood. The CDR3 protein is CASSKDRGDTGELFF. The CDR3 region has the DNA TGTGCCAGCTCAAAGGACAGGGGTGACACCGGGGAGCTGTTTTTT.